This T cell receptor beta chain was observed in a study of Graves' ophthalmopathy and Graves' hyperthyroidism. Eligible hyperthyroidism cases comprised new diagnoses of under 2 months' duration in individuals aged 18 to 65. Pregnant or lactating patients and those with other autoimmune diseases or uncontrolled infections were excluded. The V gene's germline CDR1 is DFQATT and CDR2 SNEGSKA (reference sequence). The CDR3 has 12 residues. The V end was cut by 4 bases, the J end by 5 bases, with 9 bases between. RNA transcripts yielded amplified TCR beta CDR3 regions. HTBI primers primed a first-round RT-PCR, and a second-round multiplex PCR followed. Using its own MiXCR run on the multiplex PCR reads, TCRdb lists one record per CDR3 protein. The sample lists 500,000 to 600,000 distinct CDR3 sequences; 39% were seen once. This clonotype was seen ten or more times.

This sequence was found in an adult man with Graves' hyperthyroidism. Sequences were obtained from peripheral blood or thyroid tissue (not recorded which). The rearrangement joins TRBV20-1 to TRBJ1-5; D is undetermined. The CDR3 loop is CSATNRDQPQHF. CDR3 sequence (DNA): TGCAGTGCTACCAACAGAGATCAGCCCCAGCATTTT.